This T cell receptor beta chain came from a study of T cells in Graves' hyperthyroidism and ophthalmopathy. Overall study findings and caveats: A model built on 13 V-J features separated ophthalmopathy from stable hyperthyroidism.

On this clonotype: Its antigen is unknown.

TCR beta CDR3 regions were amplified from RNA transcripts. When the TCR CDR3 underwent first-round RT-PCR, the HTBI primer set was used. From the multiplex PCR reads, TCRdb called clonotypes with MiXCR, one entry per CDR3 protein. This repertoire shows 500,000 to 800,000 distinct CDR3 sequences, about 45% found once; its top ten account for less than 9.5%. Germline CDR1 and CDR2: SNHLY and FYNNEI. Trimming took 6 bases from V and 0 from J, leaving 15 bases between them. CDR3 length: 15 residues. Exclusion of a patient resulted from uncontrolled infection, other autoimmune disease, pregnancy or lactation. The study based diagnoses on clinical symptoms, serum thyroxine and TRAb, thyroid ultrasound and orbital computed tomography.

The chain links TRBV2 to TRBJ2-7, with D maybe TRBD1 (8 bases). The sample was peripheral blood or thyroid tissue (not recorded which). The receptor's source is an adult man with Graves' disease, either hyperthyroidism or ophthalmopathy (not recorded which). The CDR3 is CASRATGGVSYEQYF. The CDR3 bases are TGTGCCAGCAGAGCCACAGGGGGGGTCTCCTACGAGCAGTACTTC.